Reported below is one TCR beta chain. The method was immunoSEQ multiplex PCR; TCRdb's version includes in-frame clones alone and lacks a portion of them. This sample has about 39,000 clones, with around 94% found just once. These data belong to a study of T cell changes during pregnancy in multiple sclerosis. Germline CDR1 is LNHNV and CDR2 is YYDKDF (reference sequence). Trimming stripped 8 bases from V and 0 bases from J, with 8 bases between. This CDR3 region has 13 residues. The receptor was derived from a female donor with multiple sclerosis, enrolled in a pregnancy study. The material sequenced was peripheral blood, taken in the third trimester of pregnancy. The V and J genes are TRBV15 and TRBJ2-1; possibly TRBD1 for D (5 bases). CDR3 sequence reads: CATQGDSYNEQFF. CDR3 bases: TGTGCCACCCAAGGGGACTCCTACAATGAGCAGTTCTTC.